The T cell receptor (beta chain) described here comes from a study of regulatory T cells in long-lasting Graves disease. Looking at the study overall: Antithyroid drug exposure in newly diagnosed Graves' patients had lasted under 3 months.

The CDR3 runs 16 residues. Germline V CDR1 and CDR2: GTSNPN, SVGIG (reference sequence). Between the trimmed V and J ends, which lost 1 base and 0 bases, there was a span of 13 bases. This clonotype was picked up a small number of times. Both iRepertoire HTBI primers and Arm-PCR of CDR3 regions were used to build the TCR beta libraries. TCRdb re-derived calls from the multiplex PCR reads in MiXCR, one entry per CDR3 protein. The sample contains about 460,000 distinct CDR3 sequences, about 15% of which appear only once. Time point denoted: newly diagnosed GD, antithyroid drugs for less than 3 months. PBMCs were the source of the RNA used for TCR sequencing. Another study also made use of these data, one on T cells in Graves' hyperthyroidism and ophthalmopathy. From that report: Clinical symptoms, serum thyroxine and TRAb, thyroid ultrasound and orbital computed tomography were used for the diagnoses. An initial round of RT-PCR targeting the TCR CDR3 relied on the HTBI primer set.

The rearrangement links TRBV30 to TRBJ1-3; D ambiguous. The source material was peripheral blood mononuclear cells (PBMCs), sampled at new diagnosis, from a patient treated with antithyroid drugs. The receptor comes from a woman aged 50 to 65 with Graves disease. The CDR3 sequence is CAWSGAATSSGNTIYF. DNA for the CDR3: TGTGCCTGGAGTGGGGCAGCCACTTCCTCTGGAAACACCATATATTTT.